The present T cell receptor beta chain was sequenced within a study of shared clonotypes between healthy human individuals (dated by TCRdb to about 2020). A note on the overall study: The cohort included three men and a couple of women between 18 and 49 years of age. For each donor, CD4 naive and CD4 memory were each given three plates, CD8 naive was given two plates, and CD8 memory was given one plate. To estimate repertoire size and how much clonotypes are shared between individuals, the study performed deep sequencing of blood TCR repertoires from a few healthy adults. Different laboratories and diverse techniques were used to prepare libraries and sequence TCR repertoires, to increase sequencing depth and limit assay-specific biases. Leukapheresis yielded between about 0.9 and 9.5 billion PBMCs per donor. Study-level results and caveats: Sampling was limited to blood, and TCR repertoires in tissue likely differ from TCR repertoires in blood. Incomplete sequencing was indicated by rarefaction of sorted-subset datasets, despite the large sequencing depth. Naive subsets generally had larger estimated clonotype richness than memory subsets. Pairwise subsampling led to the expectation that sequencing depth would affect the degree of clonotype sharing among donors. Clonotypes shared by all four sorted-subset donors showed higher generation probabilities than non-shared clonotypes. When a handful of donors were compared, the shared fraction of clonotypes was around 5.1% for naive CD4, roughly 3.3% for naive CD8, roughly 2.3% for memory CD4, and roughly 0.43% for memory CD8. Because the study included a small number of donors, the genetic and exposure-history diversity represented was limited.

CD8 naive samples were obtained by positive selection for CCR7 among CD45RO-negative cells, yielding a CD45RA+CCR7+ population from which TemRA cells were excluded. Donors were healthy HIV-negative adults with no recently reported acute infections or vaccinations. Every donor was a Caucasian adult residing in Nashville, Tennessee, USA. Blood was obtained by leukapheresis, after which PBMCs were separated by Ficoll-Histopaque density gradient centrifugation and cryopreserved in liquid nitrogen vapor phase. Analytical flow cytometry was used to check the purity and quantity of every magnetically sorted T cell population. Genomic DNA was isolated from every sorted fraction and measured by UV absorbance on a Nanodrop 2000c. Trimming leaves V shorter by 4 bases and J shorter by 5 bases, with the junction holding 2 bases beyond the gene matches. The CDR3 numbers 13 residues from cysteine through phenylalanine. CDR3 DNA only is kept here, 39 bases in frame from base 1. Via the germline V gene (reference sequence), CDR1 is MNHNY and CDR2 SVGAGI.

Notes on this clone: Its antigen is still unknown. No much larger clone is present one base from it, and per-base qualities are unavailable.

Using the deep immunoSEQ assay, TCR CDR3 regions were amplified from genomic DNA by multiplex PCR. Extracted genomic DNA from each cell subset was spread evenly across all wells of several immunoSEQ 96-well plates, with each plate serving as a replicate. Each replicate PCR for sorted subsets received roughly 0.2 ug genomic DNA, equal to about 30,000 T cell genomes. The purified libraries were quantified using a Qubit 3.0 fluorometer, sized with a Bioanalyzer 2100, and then quantified again using the KAPA Library Quantification kit. Every immunoSEQ 96-well plate was sequenced on a dedicated single-read 150-cycle Illumina NextSeq 550 flow cell. The source study handled its data this way. The immunoSEQ output contained only junctional sequences without quality scores, so filtering could not match that applied to full-length reads. Sequences were annotated with PyIR, a Python wrapper for IgBLAST v1.9, and V/J genes and CDR3 were assigned using IMGT germline references. Reads were filtered out if the reads had weak V/J assignments (E-value above 1e-6), no CDR3, stop codons, out-of-frame junctions, or ambiguous translated residues. V3J clonotypes were defined as sequences sharing an identical inferred V gene, J gene, and CDR3 amino acid sequence. The percentage overlap between two repertoires was calculated by dividing the number of shared unique clonotypes by the size of the smaller repertoire. Three approaches were used to assess repertoire richness: RTK rarefaction, the Chao1 estimator, and Recon v2.1 estimates of unobserved clonotypes. Generation probabilities for all TCRbeta clonotypes obtained by the gDNA method from a handful of donors were computed using OLGA. What TCRdb holds here is the immuneACCESS table cut down to in-frame rearrangements. Part of the clones is not present; checked against another copy, under half of the missing clones reflect an unresolved V gene, and the others are unexplained. V and J calls and clone size follow that table, whereas D and trimming were derived from the DNA. This sample has about 590,000 clones in its table, and roughly 96% of those were observed once. 0.085% to 0.11% of the sample comes from the top ten.

The clonotype originates from a woman under 40 in good health. The sequence links TRBV6-6 to TRBJ1-1, with TRBD1 matching 9 junction bases. The sequencing sample was made of naive CD8+ T cells sorted from blood. The cell subset or site label of this sample denotes: CD45RA+CCR7+. The CDR3 here reads CASSSDRGTEAFF. The bases read TGTGCCAGCAGTTCCGACAGGGGGACTGAAGCTTTCTTT.